This T cell receptor (beta chain) was recovered during a study of shared clonotypes between healthy human individuals. Study-wide results and caveats: Large depth notwithstanding, sorted-subset sequencing proved incomplete by rarefaction.

CDR1 is SGHTA, CDR2 FQGNSA, per germline. Trimming left V 4 bases short and J 1 base short, with 17 bases between. The CDR3 consists of 17 residues. The study drew all its donors from Caucasian adults living in Nashville, Tennessee. Of note for this clone: What it binds is not known.

Sequencing used immunoSEQ multiplex PCR; TCRdb keeps in-frame clones, though not all of them. Among fewer than 850,000 clones listed, 90% were seen once. What was sequenced was memory CD8+ T cells from PBMCs. Subset denoted: CD45RO+ cells pooled with CCR7-negative TemRA cells. The chain recombines TRBV7-2 with TRBJ1-5; D call uncertain. The clonotype originates from a man aged 18 to 29 in good health. Some clones in this sample may be carry-over from other donors' samples. CDR3 DNA: TGTGCCAGCAGCTCACCAACGAGAGGGAGGAGCAATCAGCCCCAGCATTTT. This sequence encodes CASSSPTRGRSNQPQHF.